This TCR beta chain was sequenced during a study of cytomegalovirus exposure and HLA in healthy donors. A multiplex PCR was run with 60 Vbeta primers and 13 Jbeta primers. Method: immunoSEQ multiplex PCR; TCRdb's copy keeps in-frame clones and lacks some. Of 150,000 to 250,000 clones listed, over 75% were seen once; the top ten hold around 2.3%. Notes on this clone: The target antigen is unknown.

Study results and limitations: For most TCR beta V segments, an earlier analysis put the productive rate at about 90% or about 30% of the time. Association of a missense DCLRE1C variant with TCR beta V- and J-gene trimming was reported in a later analysis.

The V and J ends lost 7 bases and 4 bases, in that order; junction bases with no gene match: 9. Germline V CDR1 and CDR2: SQVTM, ANQGSEA. The CDR3 runs to 15 residues. The chain uses TRBV29-1 and TRBJ2-3; TRBD2 agrees at 12 bases. The specimen was PBMCs. The origin of this receptor is a woman between 50 and 59 years old in good health and CMV-seronegative. The CDR3 DNA is TGCAGCGATACGACTAGCGGGAGTTCCCCAGATACGCAGTATTTT. Residues: CSDTTSGSSPDTQYF.